This paragraph reports one TCR beta chain. Antigen: not known. These data are taken from a study of T cell responses to AZD1222 COVID-19 vaccine. Study-level findings and limits: Just a handful of AZD1222 recipients were seropositive at baseline. The donor cohort was predominantly white British with a female majority, and clonal diversity may have been underestimated. Unmutated regions of variants are reportedly targeted by nearly half of spike-specific TCRs. The repertoires were collected only after the peak T cell response.

V dropped 4 bases and J dropped 3 bases, with 8 bases sitting between them. This CDR3 region has 13 residues. Germline CDR1 is SGHNT and CDR2 is YYREEE (reference sequence). The assay was immunoSEQ multiplex PCR, and TCRdb's table has in-frame clones only and misses some. The sample lists fewer than 250,000 clones; about 93% were seen once. V usage is TRBV5-4 and J usage is TRBJ2-1, with D tentatively TRBD1 (6 bases). The receptor comes from an adult in good health. The specimen comprised peripheral blood, sampled on day 0 of MenACWY control vaccination. CDR3 sequence (DNA): TGTGCCAGCAGCGTGGACAGCTACAATGAGCAGTTCTTC. Amino acid sequence: CASSVDSYNEQFF.